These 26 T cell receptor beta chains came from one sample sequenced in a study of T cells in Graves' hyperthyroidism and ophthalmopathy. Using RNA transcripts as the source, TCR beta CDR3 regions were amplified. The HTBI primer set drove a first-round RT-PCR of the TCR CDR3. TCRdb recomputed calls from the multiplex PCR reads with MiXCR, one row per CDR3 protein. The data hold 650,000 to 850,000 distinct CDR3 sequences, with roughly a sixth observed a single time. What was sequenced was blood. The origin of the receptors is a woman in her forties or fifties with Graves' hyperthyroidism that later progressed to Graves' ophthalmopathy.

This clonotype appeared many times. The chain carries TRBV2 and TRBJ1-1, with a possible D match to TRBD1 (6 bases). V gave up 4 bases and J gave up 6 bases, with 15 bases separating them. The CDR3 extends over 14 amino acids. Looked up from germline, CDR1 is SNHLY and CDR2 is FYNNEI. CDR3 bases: TGTGCCAGCAGTGGGAACAGGGTAAGCGCTGAAGCTTTCTTT. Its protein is CASSGNRVSAEAFF.

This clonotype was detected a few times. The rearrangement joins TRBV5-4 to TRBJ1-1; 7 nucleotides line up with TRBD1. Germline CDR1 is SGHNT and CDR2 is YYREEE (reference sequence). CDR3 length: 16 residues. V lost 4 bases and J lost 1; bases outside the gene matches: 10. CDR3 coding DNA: TGTGCCAGCAGCCTGCATCCGGGACAGACGAACACTGAAGCTTTCTTT. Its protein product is CASSLHPGQTNTEAFF.

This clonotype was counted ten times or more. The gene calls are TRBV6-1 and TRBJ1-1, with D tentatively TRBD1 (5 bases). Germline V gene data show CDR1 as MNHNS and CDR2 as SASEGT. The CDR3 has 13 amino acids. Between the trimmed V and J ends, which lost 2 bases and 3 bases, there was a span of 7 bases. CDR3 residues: CASSERGYTEAFF. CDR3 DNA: TGTGCCAGCAGTGAACGGGGGTACACTGAAGCTTTCTTT.

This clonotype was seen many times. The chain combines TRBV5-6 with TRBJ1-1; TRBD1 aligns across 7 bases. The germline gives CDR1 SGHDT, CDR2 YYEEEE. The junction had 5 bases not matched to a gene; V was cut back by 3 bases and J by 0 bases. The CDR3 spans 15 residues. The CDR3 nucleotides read TGTGCCAGCAGCTGGGGGGGACAGTTGAACACTGAAGCTTTCTTT. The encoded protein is CASSWGGQLNTEAFF.

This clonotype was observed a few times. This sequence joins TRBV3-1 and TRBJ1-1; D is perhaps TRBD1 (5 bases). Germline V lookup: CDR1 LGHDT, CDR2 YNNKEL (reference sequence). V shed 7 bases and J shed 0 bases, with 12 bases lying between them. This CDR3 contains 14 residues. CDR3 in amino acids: CASTSWDLNTEAFF. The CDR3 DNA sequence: TGTGCCAGCACCTCTTGGGACTTGAACACTGAAGCTTTCTTT.

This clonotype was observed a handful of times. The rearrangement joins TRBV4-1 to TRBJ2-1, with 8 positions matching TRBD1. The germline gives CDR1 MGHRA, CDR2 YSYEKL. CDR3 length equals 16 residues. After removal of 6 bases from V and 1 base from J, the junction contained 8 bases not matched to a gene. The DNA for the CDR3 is TGCGCCAGCAGTCTCCCCCGGACAGGGTCCTACAATGAGCAGTTCTTC. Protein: CASSLPRTGSYNEQFF.

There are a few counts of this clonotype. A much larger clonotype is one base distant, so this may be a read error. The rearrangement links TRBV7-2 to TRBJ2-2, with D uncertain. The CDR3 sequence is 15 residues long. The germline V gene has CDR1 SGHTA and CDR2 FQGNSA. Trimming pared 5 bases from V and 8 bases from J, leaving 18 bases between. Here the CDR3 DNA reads TGTGCCAGCAGCCGGCAGCCCAGAACAAAGGGGGAGCTGTTTTTT. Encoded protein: CASSRQPRTKGELFF.

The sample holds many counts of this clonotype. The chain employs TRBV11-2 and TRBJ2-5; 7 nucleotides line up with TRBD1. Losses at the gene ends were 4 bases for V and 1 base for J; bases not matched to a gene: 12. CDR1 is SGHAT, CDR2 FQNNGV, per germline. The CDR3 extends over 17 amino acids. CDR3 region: CASSSPIGTASQETQYF. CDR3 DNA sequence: TGTGCCAGCAGCTCGCCTATCGGGACAGCTTCCCAAGAGACCCAGTACTTC. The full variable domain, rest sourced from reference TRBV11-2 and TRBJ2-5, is EAGVAQSPRYKIIEKRQSVAFWCNPISGHATLYWYQQILGQGPKLLIQFQNNGVVDDSQLPKDRFSAERLKGVDSTLKIQPAKLEDSAVYLCASSSPIGTASQETQYFGPGTRLLVL.

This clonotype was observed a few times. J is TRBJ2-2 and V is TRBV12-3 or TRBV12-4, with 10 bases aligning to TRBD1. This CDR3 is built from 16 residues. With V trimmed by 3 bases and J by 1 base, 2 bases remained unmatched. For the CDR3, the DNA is TGTGCCAGCAGTTTTGGGACAGGGGAGAACACCGGGGAGCTGTTTTTT. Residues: CASSFGTGENTGELFF.

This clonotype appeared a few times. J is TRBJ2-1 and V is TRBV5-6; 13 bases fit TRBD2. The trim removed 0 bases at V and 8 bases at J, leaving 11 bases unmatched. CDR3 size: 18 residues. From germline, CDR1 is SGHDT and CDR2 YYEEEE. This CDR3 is CASSLEKLAGGPRDEQFF. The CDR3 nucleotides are TGTGCCAGCAGCTTGGAGAAACTAGCGGGGGGGCCACGGGATGAGCAGTTCTTC. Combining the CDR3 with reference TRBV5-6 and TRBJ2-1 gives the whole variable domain DAGVTQSPTHLIKTRGQQVTLRCSPKSGHDTVSWYQQALGQGPQFIFQYYEEEERQRGNFPDRFSGHQFPNYSSELNVNALLLGDSALYLCASSLEKLAGGPRDEQFFGPGTRLTVL.

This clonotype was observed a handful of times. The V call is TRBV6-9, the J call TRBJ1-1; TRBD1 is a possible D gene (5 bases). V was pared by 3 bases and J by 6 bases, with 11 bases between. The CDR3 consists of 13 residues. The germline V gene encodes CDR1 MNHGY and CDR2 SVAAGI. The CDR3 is CASSYEGPPEAFF. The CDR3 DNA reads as TGTGCCAGCAGTTACGAGGGGCCCCCTGAAGCTTTCTTT.

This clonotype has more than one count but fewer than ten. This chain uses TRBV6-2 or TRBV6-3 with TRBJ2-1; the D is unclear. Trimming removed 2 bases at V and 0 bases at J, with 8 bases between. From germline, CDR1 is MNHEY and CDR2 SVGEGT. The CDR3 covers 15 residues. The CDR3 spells CASSYTVVSYNEQFF. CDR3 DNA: TGTGCCAGCAGTTACACCGTGGTCTCCTACAATGAGCAGTTCTTC.

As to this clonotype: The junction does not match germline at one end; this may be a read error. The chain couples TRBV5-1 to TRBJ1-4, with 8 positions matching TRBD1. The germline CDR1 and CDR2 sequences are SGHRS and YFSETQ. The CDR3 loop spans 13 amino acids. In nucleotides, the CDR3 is TGCACCAGCAAGACAGGGGAAGATGAAAAACTGTTTTTT. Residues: CTSKTGEDEKLFF.

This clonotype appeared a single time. This CDR3 is CASSLPGLAGETTDTQYF. The DNA of the CDR3 is TGTGCCAGCAGCCTACCGGGACTAGCGGGGGAAACCACAGATACGCAGTATTTT. The chain combines TRBV7-2 with TRBJ2-3, with 14 bases identical to TRBD2. This CDR3 has 18 amino acids. The germline V gene has CDR1 SGHTA and CDR2 FQGNSA. The V segment lost 5 bases and the J segment 2 bases; nucleotides outside the gene matches: 9.

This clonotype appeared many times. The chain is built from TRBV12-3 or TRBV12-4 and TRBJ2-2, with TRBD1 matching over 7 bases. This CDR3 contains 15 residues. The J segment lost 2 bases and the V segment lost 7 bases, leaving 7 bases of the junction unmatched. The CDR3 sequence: CASNYGTANTGELFF. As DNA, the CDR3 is TGTGCCAGCAATTATGGGACAGCCAACACCGGGGAGCTGTTTTTT.

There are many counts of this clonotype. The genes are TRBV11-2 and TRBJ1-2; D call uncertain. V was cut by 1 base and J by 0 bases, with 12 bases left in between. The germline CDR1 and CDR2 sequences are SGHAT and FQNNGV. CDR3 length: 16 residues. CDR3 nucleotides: TGTGCCAGCAGCTTAGTTCCCACGAAGGCTAACTATGGCTACACCTTC. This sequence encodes CASSLVPTKANYGYTF. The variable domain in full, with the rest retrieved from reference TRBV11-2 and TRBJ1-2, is EAGVAQSPRYKIIEKRQSVAFWCNPISGHATLYWYQQILGQGPKLLIQFQNNGVVDDSQLPKDRFSAERLKGVDSTLKIQPAKLEDSAVYLCASSLVPTKANYGYTFGSGTRLTVV.

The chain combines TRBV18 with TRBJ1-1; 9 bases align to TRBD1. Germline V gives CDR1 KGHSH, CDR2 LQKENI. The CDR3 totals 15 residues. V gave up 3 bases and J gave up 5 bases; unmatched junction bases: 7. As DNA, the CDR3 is TGTGCCAGCTCACCGGAGGGACAGGGTGATACTGAAGCTTTCTTT. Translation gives CASSPEGQGDTEAFF.

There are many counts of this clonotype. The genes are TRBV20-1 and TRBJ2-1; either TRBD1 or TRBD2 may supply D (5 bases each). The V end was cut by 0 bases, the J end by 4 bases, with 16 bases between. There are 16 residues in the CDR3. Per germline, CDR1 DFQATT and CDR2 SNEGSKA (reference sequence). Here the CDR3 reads CSARDSGLGVYNEQFF. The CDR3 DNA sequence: TGCAGTGCTAGAGATTCTGGCCTGGGGGTTTACAATGAGCAGTTCTTC.

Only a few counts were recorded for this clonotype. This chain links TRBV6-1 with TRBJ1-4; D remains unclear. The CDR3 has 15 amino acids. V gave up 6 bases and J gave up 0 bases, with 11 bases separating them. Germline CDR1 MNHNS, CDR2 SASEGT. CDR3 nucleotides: TGTGCCAGCAGGCTAGACGGCGCAACTAATGAAAAACTGTTTTTT. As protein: CASRLDGATNEKLFF.

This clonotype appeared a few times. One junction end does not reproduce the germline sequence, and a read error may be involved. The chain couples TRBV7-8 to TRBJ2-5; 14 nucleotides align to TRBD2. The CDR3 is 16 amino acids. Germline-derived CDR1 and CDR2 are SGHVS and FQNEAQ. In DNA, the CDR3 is TGTGCCAACAGCTTCGGACTAGCGGGGGGAGAAGAGACCCAGTACTTC. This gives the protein CANSFGLAGGEETQYF.

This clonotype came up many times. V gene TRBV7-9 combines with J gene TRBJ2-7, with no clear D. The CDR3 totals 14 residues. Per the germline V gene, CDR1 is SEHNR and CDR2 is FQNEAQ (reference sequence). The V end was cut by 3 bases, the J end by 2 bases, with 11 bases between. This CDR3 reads CASSFMGQPYEQYF. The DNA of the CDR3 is TGTGCCAGCAGCTTTATGGGCCAGCCCTACGAGCAGTACTTC.

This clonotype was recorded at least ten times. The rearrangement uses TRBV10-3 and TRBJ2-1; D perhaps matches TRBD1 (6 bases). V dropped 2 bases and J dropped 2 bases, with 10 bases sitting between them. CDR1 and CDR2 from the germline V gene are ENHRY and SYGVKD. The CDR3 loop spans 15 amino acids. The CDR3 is CAISEAGAPYNEQFF. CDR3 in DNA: TGTGCCATCAGTGAGGCAGGGGCCCCCTACAATGAGCAGTTCTTC.

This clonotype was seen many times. CDR3 protein: CASSVALGTYGYTF. Written as DNA, the CDR3 is TGTGCCAGCAGCGTAGCGTTAGGGACCTATGGCTACACCTTC. V gene TRBV9 combines with J gene TRBJ1-2; the D gene is possibly TRBD1 (5 bases). V dropped 0 bases and J dropped 4 bases, with 10 bases sitting between them. Germline values: CDR1 SGDLS, CDR2 YYNGEE. This CDR3 has 14 residues.

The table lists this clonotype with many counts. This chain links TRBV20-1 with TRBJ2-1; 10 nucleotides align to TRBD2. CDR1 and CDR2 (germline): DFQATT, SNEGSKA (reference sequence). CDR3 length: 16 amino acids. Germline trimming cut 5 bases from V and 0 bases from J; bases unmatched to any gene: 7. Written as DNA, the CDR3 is TGCAGTGCTGGGGGGACTAGCGTGGGCTCCTACAATGAGCAGTTCTTC. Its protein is CSAGGTSVGSYNEQFF.

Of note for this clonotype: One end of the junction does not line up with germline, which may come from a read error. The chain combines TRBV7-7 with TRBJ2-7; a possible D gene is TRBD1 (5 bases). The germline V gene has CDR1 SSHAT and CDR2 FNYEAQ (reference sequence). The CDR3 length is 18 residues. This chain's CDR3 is CASSLVRFCTGFIREQYF. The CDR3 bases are TGTGCTAGCAGCTTAGTGCGGTTTTGTACAGGATTTATCCGCGAGCAGTACTTC.

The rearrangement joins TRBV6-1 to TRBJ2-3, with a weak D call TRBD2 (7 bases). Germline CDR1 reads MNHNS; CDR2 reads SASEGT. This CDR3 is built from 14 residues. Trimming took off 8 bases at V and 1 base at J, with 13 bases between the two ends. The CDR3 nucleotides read TGTGCCAGCGGGGGGGCTCTTGGCACAGATACGCAGTATTTT. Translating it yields CASGGALGTDTQYF.